This TCR beta chain was found in a study of control samples from healthy donors and cancer patients. The protocol was immunoSEQ multiplex PCR, while the TCRdb copy is restricted to in-frame clones and leaves out a portion. The table records 63,000 or so clones, over 85% of them present only once. Sequencing was performed on PBMCs. The TCR sequence derives from a man aged 55 to 70 with colorectal cancer.

Written as DNA, the CDR3 is TGTGCCACCAGTGACCCGACAGGGTATGGCTACACCTTC. It is translated as CATSDPTGYGYTF. The genes are TRBV24-1 and TRBJ1-2; 7 bases align to TRBD1. This CDR3 is built from 13 residues. V shed 4 bases and J 5 bases; nucleotides not matched to a gene: 3. In germline, CDR1 is KGHDR, CDR2 SFDVKD.